The sequence of this T cell receptor beta chain was determined in a study of blood T cell repertoires in COVID-19. The germline V and J ends were trimmed by 5 bases and 1 base, with 13 bases remaining between them. The germline CDR1 and CDR2 sequences are MNHEY and SVGAGI. This CDR3 has 15 residues. The assay was immunoSEQ multiplex PCR, and TCRdb's table has in-frame clones only and misses some. The sample shows 75,000 to 100,000 clones, nearly 90% of them seen only once. Sequenced: peripheral blood. The chain couples TRBV6-5 to TRBJ2-3; tentative D call: TRBD2 (6 bases). This TCR derives from a man between 65 and 79 years old with acute or convalescent COVID-19. This chain's CDR3 is CASSLMTRGTDTQYF. The CDR3 DNA sequence: TGTGCCAGCAGTCTCATGACTAGAGGCACAGATACGCAGTATTTT.